The T cell receptor beta chain described here comes from a study of control samples from healthy donors and cancer patients. This CDR3 is 13 amino acids long. The germline V gene has CDR1 SNHLY and CDR2 FYNNEI. V was trimmed by 5 bases and J by 5 bases, leaving 9 bases between them. Data came from immunoSEQ multiplex PCR; TCRdb stores just in-frame clones and leaves some out. The table records around 150,000 clones, roughly 95% of them present only once. The sequence came from a woman between 25 and 40 years old in good health. The rearrangement joins TRBV2 to TRBJ2-2; unclear D gene. The sample comprised blood. The CDR3 region is CASSRQRTGELFF. The CDR3 bases are TGTGCCAGCAGTCGACAACGAACCGGGGAGCTGTTTTTT.